This entry concerns a single TCR beta chain. This record belongs to a study of shared clonotypes between healthy human individuals. Data came from immunoSEQ multiplex PCR; TCRdb stores just in-frame clones and leaves some out. The sample lists approximately 2.3 million clones, approximately 95% occurring once. Trimming removed 2 bases at V and 5 bases at J, with 18 bases between. The CDR3 runs 15 residues. Germline V gene data show CDR1 as GTSNPN and CDR2 as SVGIG (reference sequence). None of the donors, who were healthy HIV-negative adults, had recently had acute infections or vaccinations. The specimen sequenced was naive CD4+ T cells from PBMCs. As to subset: CD45RA+ positively selected. This chain joins TRBV30 and TRBJ2-5; D is perhaps TRBD2 (6 bases). This TCR derives from a man in his late teens or twenties in good health. Some clones in this sample may be carry-over from other donors' samples. The chain's CDR3 is CAWSSRDLAGETQYF. DNA for the CDR3: TGTGCCTGGAGTTCTCGGGATCTCGCGGGGGAGACCCAGTACTTC.